This T cell receptor (beta chain) was captured by sequencing in a study of cytomegalovirus exposure and HLA in healthy donors. Study-wide points: A previous analysis found most TCR beta V segments productive roughly 87% or roughly 30% of the time. Among immune exposure information, only CMV serostatus was available.

Turning to this clone: The target antigen is unknown.

PCR primers comprised 60 Vbeta and 13 Jbeta primers. Repertoires were generated with immunoSEQ multiplex PCR, while TCRdb's copy carries only in-frame clones and drops some. The sample comprises 120,000 to 150,000 clones, over 75% of which are singletons, and 1.5% to 2% rests with the top ten. CDR1 is GTSNPN, CDR2 SVGIG, per germline (reference sequence). The CDR3 totals 14 residues. Trimming cost V 2 bases and J 2 bases; bases outside gene matches: 3. Source material: PBMCs. The sequence came from a woman between 25 and 40 years old in good health and CMV-seronegative. The V call is TRBV30, the J call TRBJ1-5; TRBD1 matches at 7 bases. The CDR3 protein is CAWSRGQGNQPQHF. The CDR3 DNA reads TGTGCCTGGAGTCGAGGACAGGGCAATCAGCCCCAGCATTTT.